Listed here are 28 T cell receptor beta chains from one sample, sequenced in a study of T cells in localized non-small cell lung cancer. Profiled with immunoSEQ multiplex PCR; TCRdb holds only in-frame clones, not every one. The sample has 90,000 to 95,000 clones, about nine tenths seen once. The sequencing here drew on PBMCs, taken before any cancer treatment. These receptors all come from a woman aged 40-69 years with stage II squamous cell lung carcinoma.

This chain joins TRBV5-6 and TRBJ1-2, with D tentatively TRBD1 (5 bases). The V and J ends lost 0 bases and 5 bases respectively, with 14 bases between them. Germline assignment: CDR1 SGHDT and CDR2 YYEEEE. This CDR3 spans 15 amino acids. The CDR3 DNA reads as TGTGCCAGCAGCTTGGGGATCCAGGGAAATTATGGCTACACCTTC. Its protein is CASSLGIQGNYGYTF.

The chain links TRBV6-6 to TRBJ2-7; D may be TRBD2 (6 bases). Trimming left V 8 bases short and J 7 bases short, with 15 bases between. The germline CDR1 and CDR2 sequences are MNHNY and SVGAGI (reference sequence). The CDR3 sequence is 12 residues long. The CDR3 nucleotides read TGTGCCAGCGGGTTATATGGGGGGGAGCAGTACTTC. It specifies CASGLYGGEQYF.

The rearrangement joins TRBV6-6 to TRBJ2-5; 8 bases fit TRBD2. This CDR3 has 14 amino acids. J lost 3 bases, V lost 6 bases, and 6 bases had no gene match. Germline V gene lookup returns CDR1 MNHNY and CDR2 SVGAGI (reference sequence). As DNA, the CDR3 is TGTGCCAGCAGACCCGGGACTAGGGAAGAGACCCAGTACTTC. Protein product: CASRPGTREETQYF.

The CDR3 DNA follows: TGTGCCAGCAGCGTCCGGACAGGGGGTAGCGATGAGCAGTTCTTC. It translates to CASSVRTGGSDEQFF. This chain links TRBV7-9 with TRBJ2-1; 10 bases fit TRBD1. From germline, CDR1 is SEHNR and CDR2 FQNEAQ (reference sequence). Trimming at V came to 5 bases and at J to 8 bases, leaving 9 bases not matched to a gene. There are 15 residues in the CDR3.

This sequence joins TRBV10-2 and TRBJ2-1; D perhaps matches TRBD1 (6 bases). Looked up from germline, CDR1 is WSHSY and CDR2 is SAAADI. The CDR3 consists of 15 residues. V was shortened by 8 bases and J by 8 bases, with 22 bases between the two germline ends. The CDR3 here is CASQRPGDRLDEQFF. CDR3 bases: TGCGCCAGCCAGCGCCCAGGGGATCGTCTGGATGAGCAGTTCTTC.

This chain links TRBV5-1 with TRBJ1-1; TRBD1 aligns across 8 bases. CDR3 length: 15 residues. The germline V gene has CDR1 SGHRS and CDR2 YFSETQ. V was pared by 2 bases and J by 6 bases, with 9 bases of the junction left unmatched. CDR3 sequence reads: CASSFLSRGPAEAFF. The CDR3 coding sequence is TGCGCCAGCAGCTTCTTAAGCAGGGGGCCAGCTGAAGCTTTCTTT.

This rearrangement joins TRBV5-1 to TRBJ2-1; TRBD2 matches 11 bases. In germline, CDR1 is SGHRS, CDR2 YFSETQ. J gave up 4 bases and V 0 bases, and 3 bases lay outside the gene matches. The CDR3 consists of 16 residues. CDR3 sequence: CASSLAGLAAYNEQFF. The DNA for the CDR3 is TGCGCCAGCAGCTTGGCGGGACTAGCGGCTTACAATGAGCAGTTCTTC.

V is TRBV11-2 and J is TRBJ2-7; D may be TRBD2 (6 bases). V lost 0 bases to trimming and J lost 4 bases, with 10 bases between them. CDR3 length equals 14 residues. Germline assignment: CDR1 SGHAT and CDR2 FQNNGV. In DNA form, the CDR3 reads TGTGCCAGCAGCTTAGATCCTAGCGTTTACGAGCAGTACTTC. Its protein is CASSLDPSVYEQYF.

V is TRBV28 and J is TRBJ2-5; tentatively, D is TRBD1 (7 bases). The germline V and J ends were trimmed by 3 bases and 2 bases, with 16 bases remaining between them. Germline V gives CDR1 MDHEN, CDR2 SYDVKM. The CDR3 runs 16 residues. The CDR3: CASSFILGGQQETQYF. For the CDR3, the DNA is TGTGCCAGCAGTTTTATCCTCGGGGGACAGCAAGAGACCCAGTACTTC.

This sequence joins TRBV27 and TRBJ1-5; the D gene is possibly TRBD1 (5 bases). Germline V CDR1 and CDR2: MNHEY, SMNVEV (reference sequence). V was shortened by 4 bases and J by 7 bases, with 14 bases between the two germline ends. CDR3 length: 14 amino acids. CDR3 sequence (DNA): TGTGCCAGCAGTTCCTGGCTTGGGGGGCAGCCCCAGCATTTT. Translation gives CASSSWLGGQPQHF.

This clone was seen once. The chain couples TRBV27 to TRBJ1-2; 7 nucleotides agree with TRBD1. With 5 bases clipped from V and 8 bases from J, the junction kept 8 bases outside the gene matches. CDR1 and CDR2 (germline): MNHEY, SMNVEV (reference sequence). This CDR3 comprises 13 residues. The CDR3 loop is CASSPLTGKGYTF. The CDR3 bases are TGTGCCAGCAGTCCCTTGACAGGGAAAGGCTACACCTTC.

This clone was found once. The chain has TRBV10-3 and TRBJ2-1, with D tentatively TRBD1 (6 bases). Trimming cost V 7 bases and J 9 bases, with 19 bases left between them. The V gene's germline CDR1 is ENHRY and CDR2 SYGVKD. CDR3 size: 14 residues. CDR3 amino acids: CAIKQGISISEQFF. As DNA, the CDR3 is TGTGCCATCAAGCAGGGGATCTCAATCAGTGAGCAGTTCTTC.

In DNA, the CDR3 is TGTGCCAGCGGAGGGCTGAGCTCTGGGGCCAACGTCCTGACTTTC. It encodes CASGGLSSGANVLTF. This chain connects TRBV2 to TRBJ2-6; D perhaps matches TRBD2 (6 bases). V dropped 8 bases and J dropped 0 bases, with 11 bases sitting between them. The CDR3 consists of 15 residues. The germline V gene encodes CDR1 SNHLY and CDR2 FYNNEI.

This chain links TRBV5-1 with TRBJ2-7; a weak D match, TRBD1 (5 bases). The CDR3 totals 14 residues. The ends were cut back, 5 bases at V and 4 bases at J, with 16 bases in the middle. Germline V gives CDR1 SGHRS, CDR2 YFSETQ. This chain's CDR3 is CASSFDSPPYEQYF. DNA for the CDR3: TGCGCCAGCAGTTTCGACAGTCCCCCTTACGAGCAGTACTTC.

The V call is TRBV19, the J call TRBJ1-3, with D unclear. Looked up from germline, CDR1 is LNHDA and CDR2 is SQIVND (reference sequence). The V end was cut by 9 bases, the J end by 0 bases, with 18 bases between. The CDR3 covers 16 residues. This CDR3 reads CASRGGPGYSGNTIYF. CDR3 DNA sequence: TGTGCCAGCCGCGGTGGGCCCGGATACTCTGGAAACACCATATATTTT.

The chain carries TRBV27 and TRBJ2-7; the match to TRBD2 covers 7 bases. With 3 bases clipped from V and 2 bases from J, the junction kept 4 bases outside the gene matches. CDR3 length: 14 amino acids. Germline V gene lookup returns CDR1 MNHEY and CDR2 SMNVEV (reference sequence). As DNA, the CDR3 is TGTGCCAGCAGTTTGGGACGGGGGGCCTACGAGCAGTACTTC. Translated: CASSLGRGAYEQYF.

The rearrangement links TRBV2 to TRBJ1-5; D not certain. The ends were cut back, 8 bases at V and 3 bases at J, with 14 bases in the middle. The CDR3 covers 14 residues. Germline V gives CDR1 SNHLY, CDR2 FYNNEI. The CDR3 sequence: CASRKGQNNQPQHF. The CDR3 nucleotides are TGTGCCAGCCGGAAGGGTCAGAACAATCAGCCCCAGCATTTT.

Here the CDR3 reads CASSLGGWGYEQYF. Written as DNA, the CDR3 is TGTGCCAGCAGTTTGGGGGGCTGGGGCTACGAGCAGTACTTC. This chain links TRBV27 with TRBJ2-7; D may be TRBD1 or TRBD2 (6 bases each). V shed 3 bases and J shed 3 bases, with 12 bases lying between them. The CDR3 runs 14 residues. Germline values: CDR1 MNHEY, CDR2 SMNVEV (reference sequence).

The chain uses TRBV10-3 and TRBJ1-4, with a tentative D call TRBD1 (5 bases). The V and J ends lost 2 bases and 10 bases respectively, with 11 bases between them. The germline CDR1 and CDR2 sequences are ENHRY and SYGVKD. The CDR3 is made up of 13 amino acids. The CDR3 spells CAISEPGGGKLFF. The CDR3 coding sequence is TGTGCCATCAGTGAGCCCGGGGGGGGAAAACTGTTTTTT.

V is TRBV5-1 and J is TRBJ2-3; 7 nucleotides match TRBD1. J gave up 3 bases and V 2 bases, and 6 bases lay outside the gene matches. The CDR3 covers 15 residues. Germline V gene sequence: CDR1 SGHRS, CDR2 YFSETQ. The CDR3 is CASSFRDSRTDTQYF. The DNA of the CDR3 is TGCGCCAGCAGCTTTCGGGACAGTCGTACAGATACGCAGTATTTT.

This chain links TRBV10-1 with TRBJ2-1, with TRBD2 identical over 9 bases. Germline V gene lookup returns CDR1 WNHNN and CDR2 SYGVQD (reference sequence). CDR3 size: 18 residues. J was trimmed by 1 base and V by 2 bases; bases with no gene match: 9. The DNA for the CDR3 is TGCGCCAGCAGTGAGCGGAGCGGGAGGAGGATATCCTACAATGAGCAGTTCTTC. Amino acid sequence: CASSERSGRRISYNEQFF.

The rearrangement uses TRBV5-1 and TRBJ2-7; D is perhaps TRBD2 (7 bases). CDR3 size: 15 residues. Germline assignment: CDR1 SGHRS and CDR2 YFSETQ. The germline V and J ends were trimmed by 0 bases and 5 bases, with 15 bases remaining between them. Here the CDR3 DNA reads TGCGCCAGCAGCTTGGCGCTGGGGGGGGCGAACGAGCAGTACTTC. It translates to CASSLALGGANEQYF.

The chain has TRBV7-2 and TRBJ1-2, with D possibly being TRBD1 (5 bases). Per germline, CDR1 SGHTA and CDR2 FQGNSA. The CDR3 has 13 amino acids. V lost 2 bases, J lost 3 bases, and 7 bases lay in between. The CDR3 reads CASSLRQHYGYTF. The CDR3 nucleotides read TGTGCCAGCAGCTTACGACAGCACTATGGCTACACCTTC.

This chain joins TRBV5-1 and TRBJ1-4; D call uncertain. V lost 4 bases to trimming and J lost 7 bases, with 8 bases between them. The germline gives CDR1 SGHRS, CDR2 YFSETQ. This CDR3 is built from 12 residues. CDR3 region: CASSLRGEKLFF. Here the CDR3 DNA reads TGCGCCAGCAGCCTTAGAGGTGAAAAACTGTTTTTT.

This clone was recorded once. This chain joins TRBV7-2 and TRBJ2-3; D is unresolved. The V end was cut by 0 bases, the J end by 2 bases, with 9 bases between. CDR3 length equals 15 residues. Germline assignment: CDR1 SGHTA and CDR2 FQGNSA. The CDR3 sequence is CASSLAPLNTDTQYF. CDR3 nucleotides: TGTGCCAGCAGCTTAGCTCCTCTCAACACAGATACGCAGTATTTT.

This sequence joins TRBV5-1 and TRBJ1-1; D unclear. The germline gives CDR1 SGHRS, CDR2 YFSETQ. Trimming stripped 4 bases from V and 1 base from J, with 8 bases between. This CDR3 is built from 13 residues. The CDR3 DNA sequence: TGCGCCAGCAGCCTAACACCGAACACTGAAGCTTTCTTT. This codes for CASSLTPNTEAFF. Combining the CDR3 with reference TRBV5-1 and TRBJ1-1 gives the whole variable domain KAGVTQTPRYLIKTRGQQVTLSCSPISGHRSVSWYQQTPGQGLQFLFEYFSETQRNKGNFPGRFSGRQFSNSRSEMNVSTLELGDSALYLCASSLTPNTEAFFGQGTRLTVV.

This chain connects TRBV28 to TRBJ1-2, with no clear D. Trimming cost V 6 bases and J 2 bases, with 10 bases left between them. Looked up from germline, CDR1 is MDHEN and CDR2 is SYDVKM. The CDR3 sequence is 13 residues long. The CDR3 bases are TGTGCCAGCAGCCCAGAGGCAAACTATGGCTACACCTTC. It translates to CASSPEANYGYTF.

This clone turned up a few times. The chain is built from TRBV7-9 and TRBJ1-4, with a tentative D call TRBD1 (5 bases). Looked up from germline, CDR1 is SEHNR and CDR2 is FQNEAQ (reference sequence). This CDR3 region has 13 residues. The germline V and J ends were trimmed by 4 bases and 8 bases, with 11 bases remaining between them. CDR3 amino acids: CASSYGRDEKLFF. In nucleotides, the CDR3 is TGTGCCAGCAGCTACGGCAGGGACGAAAAACTGTTTTTT.